The rows below give T cell receptor beta chains drawn from one sample of a study of breast tumors, draining lymph nodes, adjacent tissues. MiXCR, applied by TCRdb to the multiplex PCR reads, yields one record per CDR3 protein. Seen here are about 200,000 distinct CDR3 sequences, 31% observed once, and the top ten hold 4% to 4.5%. The sample comprised axillary lymph node tissue. These receptors originate from a female donor with breast cancer. Some clones in this sample may be carry-over from other donors' samples. Each CDR3 is given with its conserved first and last residue. A D gene is named only where the DNA matches it firmly. Clone size is given for some rows only: seen once, a few or many times, or a class if the clone is expanded.

clone_size j_call d_call v_call cdr3_length cdr3_aa cdr3_nt
many TRBJ2-5 TRBD1 TRBV15 16 CATSTPRTGGWETQYF TGTGCCACCAGCACCCCACGGACAGGGGGGTGGGAGACCCAGTACTTC
many TRBJ2-5 NA TRBV5-1 13 CASSRGPEETQYF TGCGCCAGCAGCCGGGGGCCGGAGGAGACCCAGTACTTC
NA TRBJ1-6 TRBD1 TRBV24-1 14 CATSDRADNSPLHF TGTGCCACCTCTGACAGGGCTGATAATTCACCCCTCCACTTT
NA TRBJ2-5 TRBD2 TRBV7-3 15 CASSKSGGEQETQHF TGTGCCAGCAGCAAGTCCGGGGGGGAGCAAGAGACCCAGCACTTC
NA TRBJ1-1 TRBD1 TRBV5-1 16 CASDGDGAGGNTEAFF TGCGCCAGCGATGGCGATGGGGCAGGGGGTAACACTGAAGCTTTCTTT
NA TRBJ2-3 TRBD2 TRBV2 16 CASSLDGRGGTDTQYF TGTGCCAGCAGCCTGGACGGGAGGGGGGGTACTGATACGCAGTATTTT
few TRBJ1-2 NA TRBV6-5 12 CASSYTGYGYTF TGTGCCAGCAGTTACACCGGCTATGGCTACACCTTC
many TRBJ2-4 NA TRBV20-1 12 CSARVPINIQYF TGCAGTGCTAGAGTCCCGATAAACATTCAGTACTTC
many TRBJ2-2 TRBD2 TRBV9 18 CASSPSDRLAGGSGELFF TGTGCCAGCAGCCCCTCAGATAGACTAGCGGGAGGATCCGGGGAGCTGTTTTTT
many TRBJ2-5 NA TRBV9 14 CASSVGAHQETQYF TGTGCCAGCAGCGTAGGGGCTCACCAAGAGACCCAGTACTTC
few TRBJ1-1 NA TRBV20-1 14 CSARDVQGNTEAFF TGCAGTGCTAGAGATGTACAGGGGAACACTGAAGCTTTCTTT
many TRBJ1-6 TRBD1 TRBV14 15 CASSQRDREVSPLHF TGTGCCAGCAGCCAGAGGGACAGGGAGGTCTCACCCCTCCACTTT
many TRBJ2-7 NA TRBV5-1 14 CASSLVAGVYEQYF TGCGCCAGCAGCTTGGTCGCCGGGGTCTACGAGCAGTACTTC
many TRBJ2-5 NA TRBV2 13 CASSGQVQETRYF TGTGCCAGCAGTGGACAGGTCCAAGAGACCCGGTACTTC
once TRBJ2-7 TRBD2 TRBV6-1 12 CARSRGAYEQYF TGTGCCCGCAGTCGGGGGGCCTACGAGCAGTACTTC
once TRBJ1-1 TRBD1 TRBV3-1 16 CASSDLPRGATGEAFF TGTGCCAGCAGCGATCTCCCGCGTGGGGCGACAGGGGAAGCTTTCTTT
many TRBJ2-2 TRBD1 TRBV10-2 18 CASSVRDGQGARTGELFF TGCGCCAGCAGTGTGAGGGATGGACAGGGGGCAAGGACCGGGGAGCTGTTTTTT
NA TRBJ1-5 NA TRBV7-9 15 CASSSPGTRDQPQHF TGTGCCAGCAGTAGTCCCGGGACACGGGATCAGCCCCAGCATTTT
few TRBJ2-2 TRBD1 TRBV2 13 CASSVTGVGELFF TGTGCCAGCAGTGTTACAGGGGTTGGGGAGCTGTTTTTT
NA TRBJ2-1 TRBD2 TRBV20-1 16 CSAREASGIGYNEQFF TGCAGTGCTAGAGAGGCTAGCGGGATCGGGTACAATGAGCAGTTCTTC
many TRBJ1-3 TRBD1 TRBV2 14 CASRRTGAWNTIYF TGTGCCAGCAGGAGAACAGGGGCATGGAACACCATATATTTT
many TRBJ1-3 TRBD1 TRBV10-3 16 CAISELGTASGNTIYF TGTGCCATCAGTGAGTTGGGGACAGCCTCTGGAAACACCATATATTTT
NA TRBJ1-1 NA TRBV2 13 CASSVGSGTEAFF TGTGCCAGCAGTGTTGGGTCCGGGACTGAAGCTTTCTTT
many TRBJ1-2 TRBD1 TRBV5-8 15 CASSLGGTDNYGYTF TGTGCCAGCAGCTTGGGCGGGACAGATAACTATGGCTACACCTTC
many TRBJ2-3 TRBD1 TRBV6-5 14 CATQRTGGADTQYF TGTGCCACCCAGAGGACAGGGGGAGCAGATACGCAGTATTTT
many TRBJ2-7 NA TRBV4-3 11 CASSQRTEQYF TGCGCCAGCAGCCAACGGACAGAGCAGTACTTC
NA TRBJ2-3 TRBD2 TRBV28 16 CASSTWTRGFTDTQYF TGTGCCAGCAGTACATGGACTAGAGGTTTCACAGATACGCAGTATTTT
many TRBJ1-6 NA TRBV4-2 17 CASSQEWSSSYNSPLHF TGTGCCAGCAGCCAAGAATGGTCGAGCTCCTATAATTCACCCCTCCACTTT
NA TRBJ2-5 NA TRBV28 15 CASSIPRGGGETQYF TGTGCCAGCAGTATCCCGAGGGGGGGCGGAGAGACCCAGTACTTC
once TRBJ2-7 NA TRBV6-6 13 CASGRERNNEQYF TGTGCCAGCGGTCGGGAAAGAAACAACGAGCAGTACTTC
many TRBJ1-5 NA TRBV7-8 14 CASRQGRGNQPQHF TGTGCCAGCCGACAAGGTCGAGGCAATCAGCCCCAGCATTTT
many TRBJ2-7 TRBD1 TRBV6-5 14 CASSYRTGNYEQYF TGTGCCAGCAGTTACCGGACAGGAAACTACGAGCAGTACTTC
NA TRBJ2-5 NA TRBV27 16 CASSSPGRGRLETQYF TGTGCCAGCAGCTCGCCGGGGAGGGGGCGGTTAGAGACCCAGTACTTC
many TRBJ1-2 NA TRBV24-1 12 CATRGQLDGYTF TGTGCCACCAGGGGACAATTGGACGGCTACACCTTC
many TRBJ1-5 NA TRBV6-5 13 CASRGGANQPQHF TGTGCCAGCAGGGGAGGGGCAAATCAGCCCCAGCATTTT
many TRBJ2-5 TRBD1 TRBV20-1 15 CSASGDRGLAETQYF TGCAGTGCTAGTGGGGACAGGGGGTTGGCGGAGACCCAGTACTTC
NA TRBJ2-5 NA TRBV28 12 CASSFLEETQYF TGTGCCAGCAGTTTCCTCGAAGAGACCCAGTACTTC